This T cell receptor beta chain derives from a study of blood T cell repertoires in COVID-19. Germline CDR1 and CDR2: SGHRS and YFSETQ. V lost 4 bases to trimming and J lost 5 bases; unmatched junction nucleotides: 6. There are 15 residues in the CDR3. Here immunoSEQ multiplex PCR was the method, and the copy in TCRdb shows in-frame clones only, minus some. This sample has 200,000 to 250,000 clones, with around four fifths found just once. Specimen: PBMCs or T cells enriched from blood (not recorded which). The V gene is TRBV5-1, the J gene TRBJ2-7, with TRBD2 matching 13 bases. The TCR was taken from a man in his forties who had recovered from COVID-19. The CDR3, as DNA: TGCGCCAGCAGCGGGACCGGGACTAGCGGGGACGAGCAGTACTTC. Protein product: CASSGTGTSGDEQYF.